Listed below are T cell receptor beta chains from one sample, sequenced in a study of spatial heterogeneity in lung cancer. Each CDR3 protein gets one entry after TCRdb re-called the 5' RACE reads with MiXCR. The sample carries 100,000 to 120,000 distinct CDR3 sequences, 11% recorded once. Here the sequenced sample was PBMCs, taken at follow-up. The receptors derive from a female donor with early-stage non-small cell lung cancer. CDR3s include the opening cysteine and the closing phenylalanine or tryptophan.

V gene,J gene,CDR3 protein
TRBV2,TRBJ2-1,CASRETSGVNNEQFF
TRBV19,TRBJ1-5,CASSMRGNSNQPQHF
TRBV2,TRBJ2-3,CASSRQGRSTDTQYF
TRBV27,TRBJ1-5,CASSFQSYQPQHF
TRBV7-2,TRBJ2-1,CASSLRTGYNEQFF
TRBV28,TRBJ2-7,CASSSLPYEQYF
TRBV12-3/TRBV12-4,TRBJ1-5,CASRQGSRSPQHF
TRBV7-9,TRBJ1-2,CASSLFTSADYGYTF
TRBV29-1,TRBJ1-5,CSVRPVGPQHF
TRBV12-3/TRBV12-4,TRBJ2-2,CASSLASVNTGELFF
TRBV20-1,TRBJ1-1,CSAPSSEGAFF
TRBV7-2,TRBJ2-7,CASSLMAGRPYEQYF
TRBV5-5,TRBJ2-5,CASSWGTGLETQYF
TRBV29-1,TRBJ2-7,CSVAAISSYEQYF
TRBV5-1,TRBJ2-1,CASSSDNSGEQFF
TRBV7-2,TRBJ2-2,CASSRGQFGELFF